The T cell receptor beta chain under discussion was sequenced for a study of response to subunit inactivated influenza vaccine listed by TCRdb under 2018. About the study as a whole: Deep quantitative profiling of the T cell receptor repertoire was used in the study to follow responses to a trivalent subunit inactivated influenza vaccine. General conclusions and limits of the study: According to the authors, only a limited number of new T cells may be recruited by each seasonal influenza vaccination.

The germline V gene (reference sequence) provides CDR1 DFQATT and CDR2 SNEGSKA. The CDR3 contains 14 residues, cysteine and phenylalanine counted. The read is trimmed to its CDR3 DNA, 42 bases read in frame from base 1. A distance of 18 bases separates the germline ends of V and J, which lose 0 bases and 9 bases respectively. Notes on this clonotype: It has no known antigen specificity. No much larger clonotype is one base removed from it; base qualities were not supplied.

The library came from RT-PCR. The instrument was an Illumina HiSeq 2500. TCRdb trimmed the raw reads at Q25, called clones with MiXCR and kept productive beta chains. Rows are unified per CDR3 protein, each entry keeping the most common DNA and genes. The sample table records more than 700,000 distinct CDR3 sequences; approximately 21% of these occur just once. The ten largest clones take up approximately 10% of the sample. The clonotype originates from a man aged 45-65 years who received an inactivated influenza vaccine. Donor details come from another sample of the same person, matched by shared clones. Source: PBMCs from blood, taken more than 4 days after vaccination. This sequence uses TRBV20-1 and TRBJ2-7; the D gene remains uncertain. The DNA sequence follows: TGCAGTGCTAGAGAGAGTGGGGTTCGCCCTGGGCAGTACTTC. Translated, this is CSARESGVRPGQYF.